This T cell receptor beta chain was profiled in a study of identical twins. Study results and limitations: When twins shared out-of-frame alpha sequences, those sequences had excess low generation probability. With beta out-of-frame sequences, excess sharing by twins was weaker. Invariant T cells like MAIT and iNKT could partly confound the zero-insertion analyses.

A word on this clonotype: Its antigen is not identified.

TCRdb re-called the 5' RACE reads with MiXCR, one entry per CDR3 protein. There are a few hundred thousand distinct CDR3 sequences in the sample; 9% to 10% occur only once, and 8% to 9.5% lies in the top ten. The sample was naive T cells sorted from blood. The TCR sequence derives from a woman aged 50 to 60 in good health.

CDR3 DNA sequence: TGCAGTGCGGGAGAGGGGAGCCTACTGAGCTCCTACAATGAGCAGTTCTTC. It is translated as CSAGEGSLLSSYNEQFF. This chain connects TRBV20-1 to TRBJ2-1; the D call may be TRBD1 or TRBD2 (5 bases each). V lost 6 bases to trimming and J lost 0 bases, with 21 bases between them. Germline-derived CDR1 and CDR2 are DFQATT and SNEGSKA (reference sequence). This CDR3 contains 17 residues.